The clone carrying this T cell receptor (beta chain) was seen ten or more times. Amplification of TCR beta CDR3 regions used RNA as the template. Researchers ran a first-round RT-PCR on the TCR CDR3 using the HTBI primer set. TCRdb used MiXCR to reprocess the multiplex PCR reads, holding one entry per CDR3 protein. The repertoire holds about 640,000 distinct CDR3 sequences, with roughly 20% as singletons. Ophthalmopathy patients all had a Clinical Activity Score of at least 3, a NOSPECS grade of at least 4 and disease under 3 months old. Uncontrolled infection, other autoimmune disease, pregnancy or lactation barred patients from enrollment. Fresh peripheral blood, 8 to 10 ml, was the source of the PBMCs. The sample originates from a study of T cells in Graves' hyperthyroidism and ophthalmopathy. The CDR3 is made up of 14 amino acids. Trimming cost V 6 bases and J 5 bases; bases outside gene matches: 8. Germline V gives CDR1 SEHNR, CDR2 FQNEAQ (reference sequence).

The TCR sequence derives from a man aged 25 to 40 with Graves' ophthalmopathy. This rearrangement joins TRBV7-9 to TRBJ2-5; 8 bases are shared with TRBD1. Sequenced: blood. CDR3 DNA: TGTGCCAGCAGGGCTGACAGGGGTGCGGAGACCCAGTACTTC. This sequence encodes CASRADRGAETQYF.